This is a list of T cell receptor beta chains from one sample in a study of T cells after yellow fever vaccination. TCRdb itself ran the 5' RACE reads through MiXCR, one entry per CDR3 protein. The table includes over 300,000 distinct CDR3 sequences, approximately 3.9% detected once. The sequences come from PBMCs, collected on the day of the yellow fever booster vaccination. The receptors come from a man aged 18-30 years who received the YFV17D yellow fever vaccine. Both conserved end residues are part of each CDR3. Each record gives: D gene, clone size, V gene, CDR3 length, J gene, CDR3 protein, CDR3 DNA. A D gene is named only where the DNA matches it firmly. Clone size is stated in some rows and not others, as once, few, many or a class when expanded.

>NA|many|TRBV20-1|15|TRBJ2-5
CSARQTGRWLETQYF
TGCAGTGCTAGACAGACAGGGAGGTGGTTAGAGACCCAGTACTTC
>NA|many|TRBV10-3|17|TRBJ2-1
CATLPRSQPSSYNEQFF
TGTGCCACCCTCCCTCGGAGTCAGCCGAGCTCCTACAATGAGCAGTTCTTC
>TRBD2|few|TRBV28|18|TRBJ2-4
CASTALRLAGGAKNIQYF
TGTGCCAGTACAGCCCTTAGACTAGCGGGGGGAGCCAAAAACATTCAGTACTTC
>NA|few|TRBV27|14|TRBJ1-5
CASSFTGGSQPQHF
TGTGCCAGCAGTTTTACGGGGGGCTCGCAGCCCCAGCATTTT
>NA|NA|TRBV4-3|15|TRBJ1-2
CASSQGSQGNYGYTF
TGCGCCAGCAGCCAAGGGTCTCAGGGGAACTATGGCTACACCTTC
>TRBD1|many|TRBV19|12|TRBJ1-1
CASRTGGTEAFF
TGTGCCAGTAGGACAGGGGGTACTGAAGCTTTCTTT
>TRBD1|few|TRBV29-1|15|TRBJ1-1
CSGAGGWGMNTEAFF
TGCAGCGGGGCAGGGGGCTGGGGGATGAACACTGAAGCTTTCTTT
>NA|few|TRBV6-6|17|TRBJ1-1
CASSYSVTLGLNTEAFF
TGTGCCAGCAGTTACTCCGTGACCCTTGGGCTGAACACTGAAGCTTTCTTT
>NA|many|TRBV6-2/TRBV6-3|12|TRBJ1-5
CASADANQPQHF
TGTGCCAGCGCCGATGCCAATCAGCCCCAGCATTTT
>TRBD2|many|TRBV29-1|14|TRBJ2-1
CSVGLRLANNEQFF
TGCAGCGTTGGTTTACGACTAGCAAACAATGAGCAGTTCTTC
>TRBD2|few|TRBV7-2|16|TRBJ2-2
CASSPPSGGPHGELFF
TGTGCCAGCAGCCCCCCCTCGGGGGGGCCCCACGGGGAGCTGTTTTTT
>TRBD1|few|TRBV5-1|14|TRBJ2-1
CASSSGTGPNEQFF
TGCGCCAGCAGCTCAGGGACAGGGCCCAATGAGCAGTTCTTC
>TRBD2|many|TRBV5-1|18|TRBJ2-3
CASSLARLAGGQLDTQYF
TGCGCCAGCAGCTTGGCCCGACTAGCGGGGGGGCAATTAGATACGCAGTATTTT
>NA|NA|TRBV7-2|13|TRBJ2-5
CASSLPEQETQYF
TGTGCCAGCAGCCTCCCGGAGCAAGAGACCCAGTACTTC
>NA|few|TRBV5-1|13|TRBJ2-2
CASRWGLTGELFF
TGCGCCAGCAGGTGGGGGCTCACCGGGGAGCTGTTTTTT
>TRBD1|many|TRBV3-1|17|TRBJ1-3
CASSTNGHRGAGNTIYF
TGTGCCAGCAGTACAAACGGACACAGGGGCGCTGGAAACACCATATATTTT
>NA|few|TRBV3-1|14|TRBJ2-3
CASSHASPTDTQYF
TGTGCCAGCAGCCATGCTAGCCCCACAGATACGCAGTATTTT
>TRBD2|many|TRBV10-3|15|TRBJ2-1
CAISGTLAGGNEQFF
TGTGCCATCAGTGGTACGCTAGCGGGGGGGAATGAGCAGTTCTTC
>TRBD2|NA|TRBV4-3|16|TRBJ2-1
CASSPRLAGFLNEQFF
TGCGCCAGCAGCCCCAGACTAGCGGGCTTCCTCAATGAGCAGTTCTTC
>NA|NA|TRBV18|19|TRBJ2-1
CASSPMWRGRGPSYNEQFF
TGTGCCAGCTCACCGATGTGGAGGGGTCGCGGGCCCTCCTACAATGAGCAGTTCTTC